One and the same sample provided the 11 T cell receptor beta chains below, sequenced in a study of blood T cell repertoires in COVID-19. Clones were read by immunoSEQ multiplex PCR, and TCRdb kept only the in-frame ones, dropping some. The sample lists under 200,000 clones, roughly 86% occurring once. Sequencing was carried out using peripheral blood. The receptors shown here come from a woman aged 60-75 years who had recovered from COVID-19.

The rearrangement links TRBV20-1 to TRBJ2-7; 7 nucleotides line up with TRBD1. CDR3 length: 13 amino acids. Germline assignment: CDR1 DFQATT and CDR2 SNEGSKA (reference sequence). With V trimmed by 3 bases and J by 2 bases, 4 bases remained unmatched. For the CDR3, the DNA is TGCAGTGCTAGTAAGGGGGCGGCCTACGAGCAGTACTTC. Protein: CSASKGAAYEQYF.

The CDR3 DNA is TGTGCCAGCTCACCCCCCCTAGCGGGAGATTACAATGAGCAGTTCTTC. Residues: CASSPPLAGDYNEQFF. V is TRBV18 and J is TRBJ2-1; TRBD2 matches 10 bases. This CDR3 has 16 residues. Trimming at V came to 3 bases and at J to 4 bases, leaving 6 bases not matched to a gene. Germline-derived CDR1 and CDR2 are KGHSH and LQKENI.

This rearrangement joins TRBV5-4 to TRBJ2-3, with D maybe TRBD1 (6 bases). The germline V gene encodes CDR1 SGHNT and CDR2 YYREEE (reference sequence). Trimming cost V 4 bases and J 0 bases, with 12 bases left between them. CDR3 length equals 15 residues. CDR3 in amino acids: CASSLPGQSTDTQYF. The CDR3, as DNA: TGTGCCAGCAGCCTCCCCGGACAGAGCACAGATACGCAGTATTTT.

The rearrangement uses TRBV28 and TRBJ2-7, with TRBD1 identical over 9 bases. Trimming took 5 bases from V and 4 from J; bases not matched to a gene: 9. CDR3 length: 15 residues. Per the germline V gene, CDR1 is MDHEN and CDR2 is SYDVKM. The CDR3 nucleotides are TGTGCCAGCAGTACCCCCACAGGGGGCCGATACGAGCAGTACTTC. Protein product: CASSTPTGGRYEQYF.

The chain has TRBV13 and TRBJ1-2; D perhaps matches TRBD1 (6 bases). The CDR3 is 13 amino acids. Trimming removed 4 bases at V and 8 bases at J, with 14 bases between. Germline V gene sequence: CDR1 PRHDT, CDR2 FYEKMQ (reference sequence). The CDR3 DNA reads as TGTGCCAGCAGCTCCAGACAGGTTTACGGCTACACCTTC. Translation: CASSSRQVYGYTF.

V usage is TRBV5-1 and J usage is TRBJ1-6; perhaps TRBD1 as D (5 bases). Trimming removed 3 bases from V and 7 bases from J, with 14 bases in between. Germline V gene data show CDR1 as SGHRS and CDR2 as YFSETQ. CDR3 length: 15 amino acids. CDR3 sequence: CASSWATVANSPLHF. CDR3 in DNA: TGCGCCAGCAGCTGGGCGACAGTTGCGAATTCACCCCTCCACTTT.

The genes are TRBV19 and TRBJ2-3; 9 bases agree with TRBD2. V lost 7 bases, J lost 1 base, and 6 bases stayed unmatched. This CDR3 is 15 amino acids long. Germline loops: CDR1 LNHDA, CDR2 SQIVND (reference sequence). This CDR3 is CASNKGLAGTDTQYF. The CDR3 DNA follows: TGTGCCAGTAACAAGGGACTAGCAGGCACAGATACGCAGTATTTT.

A note on this clone: The same CDR3 arises from other DNA sequences in this sample as well. The chain couples TRBV6-5 to TRBJ1-1, with D possibly being TRBD1 (6 bases). Between the trimmed V and J ends, which lost 5 bases and 3 bases, there was a span of 10 bases. Germline-derived CDR1 and CDR2 are MNHEY and SVGAGI. The CDR3 loop spans 13 amino acids. The chain's CDR3 is CASSQQGDTEAFF. Here the CDR3 DNA reads TGTGCCAGCAGTCAACAGGGCGACACTGAAGCTTTCTTT.

The chain employs TRBV5-6 and TRBJ2-5; no reliable D call. Deletions cut 0 bases from V and 5 bases from J, with 17 bases between. Germline assignment: CDR1 SGHDT and CDR2 YYEEEE. This CDR3 region has 16 residues. DNA for the CDR3: TGTGCCAGCAGCTTGGCCGGCGTGCGGCTGGCGGAGACCCAGTACTTC. It is translated as CASSLAGVRLAETQYF.

The genes are TRBV9 and TRBJ2-3; TRBD1 aligns across 12 bases. CDR1 and CDR2 from the germline V gene are SGDLS and YYNGEE. V lost 3 bases to trimming and J lost 4 bases; unmatched junction nucleotides: 6. The CDR3 is 16 amino acids. The CDR3 bases are TGTGCCAGCAGCGCGGCCGGGACAGGGGGCCCAGATACGCAGTATTTT. It yields the protein CASSAAGTGGPDTQYF.

This chain uses TRBV10-3 with TRBJ2-2, with 9 bases that match TRBD2. V lost 3 bases, J lost 2 bases, and 4 bases stayed unmatched. The germline V gene has CDR1 ENHRY and CDR2 SYGVKD. The CDR3 runs to 16 residues. The CDR3 sequence is CAISDFSGGNTGELFF. CDR3 DNA sequence: TGTGCCATCAGTGACTTTAGCGGGGGAAACACCGGGGAGCTGTTTTTT.